The 17 T cell receptor beta chains reported below all come from one sample, sequenced in a study of shared clonotypes between healthy human individuals. Naive CD8 cells lacked CD45RO and underwent positive selection for CCR7, leaving out terminally differentiated effector memory CD45RA+ cells. Sequencing was performed with immunoSEQ multiplex PCR; in TCRdb, only in-frame clones are kept and a portion is missing. This table has roughly 850,000 clones, approximately 96% appearing once. Sequenced sample: naive CD8+ T cells sorted from blood. These receptors were obtained from a man in his thirties or forties in good health.

V gene TRBV2 combines with J gene TRBJ2-5; D not certain. CDR3 length: 15 residues. From germline, CDR1 is SNHLY and CDR2 FYNNEI. Trimming left V 4 bases short and J 1 base short, with 13 bases between. CDR3 sequence reads: CASSAYRTLQETQYF. The DNA of the CDR3 is TGTGCCAGCAGTGCCTACCGAACCCTCCAAGAGACCCAGTACTTC.

Worth noting for this clone: The same CDR3 arises from other DNA sequences in this sample as well. The V call is TRBV6-1, the J call TRBJ2-7; TRBD2 matches at 12 bases. J gave up 4 bases and V 1 base, and 2 bases lay outside the gene matches. This CDR3 spans 15 amino acids. Germline values: CDR1 MNHNS, CDR2 SASEGT. The CDR3 bases are TGTGCCAGCAGTGAAGGACTAGCGGGAGTTTACGAGCAGTACTTC. Residues: CASSEGLAGVYEQYF.

The chain links TRBV7-9 to TRBJ2-1, with 14 bases that match TRBD2. This CDR3 region has 16 residues. V gave up 3 bases and J gave up 7 bases; unmatched junction bases: 5. CDR1 is SEHNR and CDR2 is FQNEAQ in the germline V gene (reference sequence). CDR3 loop: CASSLYGTSGRNEQFF. The CDR3 nucleotides read TGTGCCAGCAGCTTGTATGGGACTAGCGGGAGAAATGAGCAGTTCTTC.

V gene TRBV4-1 combines with J gene TRBJ2-7; D may be TRBD2 (6 bases). CDR1 MGHRA and CDR2 YSYEKL come from the germline V gene. There are 14 residues in the CDR3. Trimming left V 4 bases short and J 5 bases short, with 15 bases between. In DNA, the CDR3 is TGCGCCAGCAGCCGACTAGAGGGAGGCGACGAGCAGTACTTC. Translated: CASSRLEGGDEQYF.

The gene calls are TRBV5-4 and TRBJ2-1, with D perhaps TRBD2 (6 bases). The length of the CDR3 is 12 residues. Trimming left V 4 bases short and J 8 bases short, with 10 bases between. CDR1 SGHNT and CDR2 YYREEE come from the germline V gene (reference sequence). In DNA form, the CDR3 reads TGTGCCAGCAGCCCGTCGGGGGATGAGCAGTTCTTC. It is translated as CASSPSGDEQFF.

This clone was counted a single time. The chain links TRBV6-5 to TRBJ1-2; D call uncertain. V was cut by 3 bases and J by 1 base, with 9 bases left in between. CDR3 length equals 14 residues. CDR1 is MNHEY, CDR2 SVGAGI, per germline. CDR3 sequence: CASSYGHLNYGYTF. The CDR3 coding sequence is TGTGCCAGCAGTTATGGGCACCTTAACTATGGCTACACCTTC.

V is TRBV27 and J is TRBJ2-1; D tentatively reads TRBD1 or TRBD2 (5 bases each). V was pared by 5 bases and J by 3 bases, with 17 bases between. From germline, CDR1 is MNHEY and CDR2 SMNVEV (reference sequence). This CDR3 spans 16 amino acids. Here the CDR3 DNA reads TGTGCCAGCAGTCTGCCGGGGAGAAGGGGCTACAATGAGCAGTTCTTC. Translated: CASSLPGRRGYNEQFF.

CDR3: CASSLPEAKNIQYF. CDR3 DNA sequence: TGTGCCAGCAGTCTTCCTGAAGCCAAAAACATTCAGTACTTC. V and J are TRBV27 and TRBJ2-4; D gene ambiguous. From germline, CDR1 is MNHEY and CDR2 SMNVEV (reference sequence). The ends were cut back, 5 bases at V and 0 bases at J, with 8 bases in the middle. CDR3 length: 14 amino acids.

This clone was seen only once. V and J are TRBV27 and TRBJ2-3; 10 bases align to TRBD2. From germline, CDR1 is MNHEY and CDR2 SMNVEV (reference sequence). The V segment lost 7 bases and the J segment 8 bases; nucleotides outside the gene matches: 9. The length of the CDR3 is 14 residues. The CDR3 here is CASKEAGGVTTQYF. Written as DNA, the CDR3 is TGTGCCAGCAAGGAAGCGGGAGGGGTTACTACGCAGTATTTT.

The chain joins TRBV28 to TRBJ2-7, with a possible D match to TRBD1 (5 bases). V was pared by 2 bases and J by 5 bases, with 10 bases between. Germline CDR1 and CDR2: MDHEN and SYDVKM. This CDR3 region has 13 residues. CDR3 sequence: CASSLDRRDEQYF. CDR3 coding DNA: TGTGCCAGCAGTTTAGACAGAAGGGACGAGCAGTACTTC.

With regard to this clone: At the DNA level, this CDR3 is encoded by other sequences in the same sample as well. V and J are TRBV2 and TRBJ2-1; the D is unclear. V lost 3 bases, J lost 4 bases, and 4 bases lay in between. Germline V gives CDR1 SNHLY, CDR2 FYNNEI. The length of the CDR3 is 12 residues. The CDR3 DNA reads as TGTGCCAGCAGTGAGGGATACAATGAGCAGTTCTTC. As protein: CASSEGYNEQFF.

The rearrangement uses TRBV7-9 and TRBJ2-1; D gene unclear. V was trimmed by 7 bases and J by 4 bases, leaving 11 bases between them. CDR3 length: 13 amino acids. Germline V lookup: CDR1 SEHNR, CDR2 FQNEAQ (reference sequence). The CDR3 DNA is TGTGCCAGCACCAGAAGCTCATACAATGAGCAGTTCTTC. Translating it yields CASTRSSYNEQFF.

This chain uses TRBV28 with TRBJ2-7; 11 positions match TRBD2. Looked up from germline, CDR1 is MDHEN and CDR2 is SYDVKM. The CDR3 is 16 amino acids. V dropped 3 bases and J dropped 3; count of bases not matched to a gene: 7. The CDR3 nucleotides are TGTGCCAGCAGTTTGGGGGGACTAGCGGACTTCTACGAGCAGTACTTC. It yields the protein CASSLGGLADFYEQYF.

This clone came up once. The rearrangement uses TRBV28 and TRBJ2-7; TRBD1 agrees at 11 bases. The CDR3 spans 15 residues. V dropped 6 bases and J dropped 3; count of bases not matched to a gene: 7. Germline lookup yields CDR1 MDHEN and CDR2 SYDVKM. CDR3 DNA sequence: TGTGCCAGCAGCTTTACGGGACAGGGGGTCTACGAGCAGTACTTC. Translation: CASSFTGQGVYEQYF. The entire variable domain, with the rest obtained from reference TRBV28 and TRBJ2-7, is as follows: DVKVTQSSRYLVKRTGEKVFLECVQDMDHENMFWYRQDPGLGLRLIYFSYDVKMKEKGDIPEGYSVSREKKERFSLILESASTNQTSMYLCASSFTGQGVYEQYFGPGTRLTVT.

The chain joins TRBV7-8 to TRBJ2-6; tentative D call: TRBD1 (5 bases). V dropped 6 bases and J dropped 0 bases, with 12 bases sitting between them. This CDR3 spans 16 amino acids. Germline V CDR1 and CDR2: SGHVS, FQNEAQ. The CDR3 sequence: CASRRTRISGANVLTF. The CDR3 coding sequence is TGTGCCAGCAGAAGGACAAGGATCTCTGGGGCCAACGTCCTGACTTTC.

This chain links TRBV5-8 with TRBJ2-1; 9 positions match TRBD1. The CDR3 has 18 amino acids. Per germline, CDR1 SGHTS and CDR2 YDEGEE. V lost 8 bases to trimming and J lost 0 bases; unmatched junction nucleotides: 15. As DNA, the CDR3 is TGTGCCAGACGCGGGACAGGGCCGGGGTTTAGCTCCTACAATGAGCAGTTCTTC. Translating gives CARRGTGPGFSSYNEQFF.

V gene TRBV7-8 combines with J gene TRBJ1-4; maybe TRBD1 (5 bases). Trimming took off 3 bases at V and 4 bases at J, with 21 bases between the two ends. Germline assignment: CDR1 SGHVS and CDR2 FQNEAQ. The CDR3 consists of 18 residues. CDR3 sequence: CASSFRVIRGEHNEKLFF. The CDR3 bases are TGTGCCAGCAGCTTTAGAGTTATTCGGGGGGAACATAATGAAAAACTGTTTTTT.